One TCR beta chain is described in this entry. The antigen is unknown. Using immunoSEQ multiplex PCR, the repertoire was profiled, and TCRdb retains in-frame clones only, with some absent. The sample records tens of thousands of clones, roughly 89% being singletons. This sample stems from a study of PD-1 blockade in classical Hodgkin lymphoma. On the study more broadly: Each patient was given nivolumab 3 mg/kg through a vein every 2 weeks.

After autologous stem cell transplantation all patients relapsed, and prior brentuximab vedotin exposure differed between cohorts. Broader study findings: Newly diagnosed patients reportedly trailed healthy donors in baseline TCR diversity.

The receptor comes from a human donor with classical Hodgkin lymphoma. This sample comprised peripheral blood mononuclear cells (PBMCs), obtained before the second cycle of nivolumab.

The CDR3, as DNA: TGTGCCAGTACCCCCGCTAGCGGGGGGGCGGGAGAGCAGTACTTC. Its translation: CASTPASGGAGEQYF. The V gene is TRBV28, the J gene TRBJ2-7; TRBD2 agrees at 12 bases. The V segment lost 9 bases and the J segment 7 bases; nucleotides outside the gene matches: 13. CDR1 MDHEN and CDR2 SYDVKM come from the germline V gene. This CDR3 contains 15 residues. Together with reference TRBV28 and TRBJ2-7, the CDR3 gives the full variable domain: DVKVTQSSRYLVKRTGEKVFLECVQDMDHENMFWYRQDPGLGLRLIYFSYDVKMKEKGDIPEGYSVSREKKERFSLILESASTNQTSMYLCASTPASGGAGEQYFGPGTRLTVT.